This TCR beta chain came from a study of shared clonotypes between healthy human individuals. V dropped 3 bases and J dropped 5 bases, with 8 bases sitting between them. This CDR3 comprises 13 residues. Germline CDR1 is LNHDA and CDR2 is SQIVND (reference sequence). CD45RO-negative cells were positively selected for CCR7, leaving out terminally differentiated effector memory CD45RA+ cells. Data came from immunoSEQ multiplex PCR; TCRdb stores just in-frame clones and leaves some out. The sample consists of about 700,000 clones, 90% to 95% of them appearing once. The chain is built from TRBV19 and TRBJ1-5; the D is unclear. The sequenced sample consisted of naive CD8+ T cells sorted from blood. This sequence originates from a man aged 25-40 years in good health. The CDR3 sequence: CASSIYQYQPQHF. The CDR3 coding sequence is TGTGCCAGTAGTATCTATCAGTATCAGCCCCAGCATTTT.